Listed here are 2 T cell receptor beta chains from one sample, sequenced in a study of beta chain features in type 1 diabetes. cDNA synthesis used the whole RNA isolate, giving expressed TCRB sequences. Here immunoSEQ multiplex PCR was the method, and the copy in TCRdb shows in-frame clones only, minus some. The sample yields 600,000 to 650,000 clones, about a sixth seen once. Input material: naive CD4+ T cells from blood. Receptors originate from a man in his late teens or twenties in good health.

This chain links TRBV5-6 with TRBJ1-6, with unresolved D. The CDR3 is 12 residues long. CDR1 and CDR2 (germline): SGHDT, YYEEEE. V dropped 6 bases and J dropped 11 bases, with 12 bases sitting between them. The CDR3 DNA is TGTGCCAGCACGAGGGATCGGGCACCCCTCCACTTT. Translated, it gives CASTRDRAPLHF.

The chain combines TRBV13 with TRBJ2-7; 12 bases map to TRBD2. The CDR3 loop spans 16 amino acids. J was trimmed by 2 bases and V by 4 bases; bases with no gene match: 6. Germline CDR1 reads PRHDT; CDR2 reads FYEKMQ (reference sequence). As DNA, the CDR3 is TGTGCCAGCAGCTCCGAGCGACTAGCGGGGGCCTACGAGCAGTACTTC. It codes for CASSSERLAGAYEQYF.